Sequencing of this TCR beta chain was carried out in a study of blood T cell repertoires in COVID-19. Study summary: Both acute and convalescent COVID-19 samples were obtained from the United States, Italy and Spain. PBMCs, B-cell-depleted T cells, or T cells were the source of the cDNA or gDNA that made up the material.

This CDR3 contains 16 residues. The J segment lost 5 bases and the V segment lost 3 bases, leaving 8 bases of the junction unmatched. Germline-derived CDR1 and CDR2 are LNHDA and SQIVND (reference sequence). As originally analysed: Reference gene primer amplification yielded estimated nucleated cell counts. The method was immunoSEQ multiplex PCR; TCRdb's version includes in-frame clones alone and lacks a portion of them. From that table come the V and J calls and clone size; the DNA was used to work out D and trimming. This table has almost 40,000 clones, approximately 89% appearing once. This rearrangement joins TRBV19 to TRBJ2-7; 12 positions match TRBD1. The clonotype originates from a man between 60 and 75 years old with acute or convalescent COVID-19. The sample was peripheral blood. CDR3 loop: CASSILTGTGGNEQYF. The CDR3, as DNA: TGTGCCAGTAGTATCCTTACGGGGACAGGGGGCAACGAGCAGTACTTC.